A selection of T cell receptor beta chains follows, all from one sample in a study of blood T cell repertoires in COVID-19. TCRdb keeps only in-frame clones here, not all; method: immunoSEQ multiplex PCR. The top ten hold around 12% of the sample, which has roughly 90,000 clones, about 85% seen once. The source material was peripheral blood. These receptors were obtained from a human donor in a cohort sampled during active COVID-19. Both conserved end residues are part of each CDR3. Fields, in order: V gene, clone size, J gene, D gene, CDR3 protein. The D gene is left open where the match is weak. Only part of the rows carry a size: once, few, many, or a class if the clone is expanded.

TRBV19	.	TRBJ2-3	.	CASMNPAPGGTDTQYF
TRBV7-8	.	TRBJ1-5	.	CASSSITGIPQHF
TRBV6-5	.	TRBJ2-7	.	CASKTTGTEQYF
TRBV30	.	TRBJ1-6	.	CAWRGYNSPLHF
TRBV13	.	TRBJ2-5	.	CASSLSGRTIQETQYF
TRBV3-1/TRBV3-2	.	TRBJ2-7	.	CTSSQDPGENGDEQYF
TRBV7-9	.	TRBJ2-1	TRBD1	CASSLGKNWDRNNEQFF
TRBV7-3	.	TRBJ2-1	.	CASSLATISYNEQFF
TRBV3-1/TRBV3-2	.	TRBJ2-3	.	CASSQRAGSTDTQYF
TRBV29-1	.	TRBJ2-5	.	CSVERVGQETQYF
TRBV5-1	.	TRBJ2-1	TRBD2	CASGTAGVGDEQFF
TRBV5-6	.	TRBJ1-2	.	CASRRTPWGYTF
TRBV5-4	.	TRBJ1-1	.	CASSLQGSDTEAFF
TRBV19	.	TRBJ1-2	.	CASSLGGNYGYTF
TRBV27	.	TRBJ1-2	.	CASSFAGLNYGYTF
TRBV4-1	.	TRBJ2-7	TRBD2	CASSQNPLAGAEQYF
TRBV3-1/TRBV3-2	.	TRBJ2-1	.	CASSQDTTERRQFF
TRBV5-4	once	TRBJ2-7	TRBD1	CASSWTGGYEQYF
TRBV4-3	.	TRBJ2-3	TRBD2	CASRLAGGQTDTQYF
TRBV27	.	TRBJ1-2	.	CASSLSLGIYGYTF
TRBV4-3	.	TRBJ2-2	.	CASSKIAVGELFF
TRBV9	.	TRBJ2-7	TRBD2	CASSARTSGLRGEQYF
TRBV3-1/TRBV3-2	few	TRBJ2-7	TRBD2	CASSQGFSGTTYEQYF
TRBV27	.	TRBJ2-3	.	CASRYTDTQYF
TRBV27	once	TRBJ2-7	TRBD1	CASRPFGQGASYEQYF
TRBV5-1	.	TRBJ2-4	.	CASSLGRLAKNIQYF
TRBV9	.	TRBJ2-7	TRBD1	CASSGGQRSYEQYF
TRBV6-5	.	TRBJ1-2	.	CASSYSQGSPYGYTF
TRBV3-1/TRBV3-2	.	TRBJ2-5	.	CASSRIRTTVLDF
TRBV29-1	.	TRBJ2-7	.	CSVERAWGRYEQYF
TRBV6-4	.	TRBJ2-2	TRBD1	CASRETGALRFTGELFF
TRBV27	.	TRBJ1-2	.	CASSYRVGSNYGYTF
TRBV29-1	.	TRBJ2-7	.	CSVTTGYEQYF
TRBV6-2/TRBV6-3	.	TRBJ2-3	TRBD2	CASSYGSSGRLRTDTQYF
TRBV5-1	.	TRBJ2-2	TRBD2	CASSLVPSGSKTGELFF
TRBV9	.	TRBJ1-1	.	CASEGRTGREPGQNTEAFF
TRBV5-4	.	TRBJ2-5	TRBD1	CASRPPGQGWETQYF
TRBV7-5	.	TRBJ2-3	.	CARSLDQTRTSGEGTDTQYF
TRBV7-9	.	TRBJ2-1	.	CASSRSRDQQINEQFF
TRBV5-4	.	TRBJ2-2	.	CASRGAGPNTGELFF
TRBV10-2	.	TRBJ1-1	.	CASRTASTEAFF
TRBV6-6	.	TRBJ1-2	.	CATLERFRLHGYTF
TRBV11-1	.	TRBJ2-7	TRBD1	CASSRTGGLLTYEQYF
TRBV5-1	.	TRBJ1-5	.	CASSLGGARGIKSNQPQHF
TRBV28	.	TRBJ2-7	TRBD2	CASSLGLAGTYEQYF